These 24 T cell receptor beta chains were sequenced from one sample in a study of somatic mutations in cytotoxic T cells in rheumatoid arthritis. The data were produced by immunoSEQ multiplex PCR, yet TCRdb's version contains in-frame clones alone and is incomplete. Counted here are nearly 20,000 clones, 70% to 90% occurring once; the ten biggest clones make up 15%. The sequenced material came from CD8+ T cells sorted from blood. These receptors all stem from a middle-aged man in good health.

V is TRBV4-1 and J is TRBJ2-4; D is uncertain. CDR1 is MGHRA and CDR2 is YSYEKL in the germline V gene. Trimming stripped 3 bases from V and 0 bases from J, with 12 bases between. The length of the CDR3 is 16 residues. CDR3 DNA sequence: TGCGCCAGCAGCCAGAACTACAGAGTAGCCAAAAACATTCAGTACTTC. The encoded protein is CASSQNYRVAKNIQYF.

This chain connects TRBV11-2 to TRBJ2-3; D gene ambiguous. This CDR3 region has 12 residues. Germline assignment: CDR1 SGHAT and CDR2 FQNNGV. V dropped 4 bases and J dropped 7 bases, with 9 bases sitting between them. CDR3 sequence (DNA): TGTGCCAGCAGCTCCTCGATGAATACGCAGTATTTT. This gives the protein CASSSSMNTQYF.

The chain is built from TRBV7-2 and TRBJ2-7; 7 bases fit TRBD1. The CDR3 totals 12 residues. The V and J ends lost 2 bases and 6 bases, in that order; junction bases with no gene match: 1. CDR1 is SGHTA, CDR2 FQGNSA, per germline. For the CDR3, the DNA is TGTGCCAGCAGCTTACAGGGGGTCGAGCAGTACTTC. The encoded protein is CASSLQGVEQYF. The full variable domain, in which reference TRBV7-2 and TRBJ2-7 provide the parts outside the CDR3, is GAGVSQSPSNKVTEKGKDVELRCDPISGHTALYWYRQSLGQGLEFLIYFQGNSAPDKSGLPSDRFSAERTGGSVSTLTIQRTQQEDSAVYLCASSLQGVEQYFGPGTRLTVT.

This clone was observed a single time. The chain uses TRBV6-5 and TRBJ1-5; D remains unclear. Trimming left V 0 bases short and J 1 base short, with 4 bases between. The germline V gene has CDR1 MNHEY and CDR2 SVGAGI. The CDR3 has 14 residues. The CDR3 coding sequence is TGTGCCAGCAGTTACTCGGGCAGCAATCAGCCCCAGCATTTT. Its protein product is CASSYSGSNQPQHF.

This chain uses TRBV29-1 with TRBJ2-1; 12 bases fit TRBD2. Germline V gives CDR1 SQVTM, CDR2 ANQGSEA. V lost 3 bases, J lost 6 bases, and 3 bases stayed unmatched. The CDR3 covers 14 residues. The CDR3 sequence: CSVDSSGRANEQFF. The CDR3 region has the DNA TGCAGCGTTGACTCTAGCGGGAGGGCCAATGAGCAGTTCTTC.

V and J are TRBV11-2 and TRBJ2-7; D not certain. Germline-derived CDR1 and CDR2 are SGHAT and FQNNGV. CDR3 size: 14 residues. V lost 0 bases and J 7 bases, leaving 13 bases between the germline ends. CDR3 protein: CASSLDLGSWEQYF. Here the CDR3 DNA reads TGTGCCAGCAGCTTAGACCTGGGCTCGTGGGAGCAGTACTTC.

The chain recombines TRBV4-2 with TRBJ2-7; no firm D call. Germline CDR1 reads LGHNA; CDR2 reads YNFKEQ. The V gene lost 3 bases and the J gene lost 2 bases, with 11 bases spanning the gap. CDR3 length: 14 amino acids. CDR3 region: CASSHPGRPYEQYF. The CDR3 DNA reads TGTGCCAGCAGCCACCCGGGCCGCCCCTACGAGCAGTACTTC.

The chain couples TRBV13 to TRBJ2-3; D assignment may be TRBD1 or TRBD2 (7 bases each). Per germline, CDR1 PRHDT and CDR2 FYEKMQ (reference sequence). The CDR3 is made up of 18 amino acids. Trimming took 2 bases from V and 2 from J, leaving 20 bases between them. The CDR3 coding sequence is TGTGCCAGCAGCTTAAGGGCAGGGGGGGAGTTCCACACAGATACGCAGTATTTT. It yields the protein CASSLRAGGEFHTDTQYF.

The genes are TRBV9 and TRBJ2-1; 7 bases fit TRBD2. The CDR3 has 17 amino acids. CDR1 is SGDLS and CDR2 is YYNGEE in the germline V gene. V shed 0 bases, J shed 2 bases, and the junction held 8 bases outside the gene matches. CDR3 amino acids: CASSVGGGSGAYNEQFF. The CDR3 DNA reads TGTGCCAGCAGCGTAGGTGGGGGGAGCGGGGCCTACAATGAGCAGTTCTTC.

The chain links TRBV19 to TRBJ2-1; 7 bases are shared with TRBD2. J was trimmed by 3 bases and V by 3 bases; bases with no gene match: 5. CDR1 is LNHDA and CDR2 is SQIVND in the germline V gene (reference sequence). This CDR3 spans 15 amino acids. In DNA, the CDR3 is TGTGCCAGTAGTATTTCCCTAGCGGACTACAATGAGCAGTTCTTC. Translation: CASSISLADYNEQFF.

The DNA of the CDR3 is TGTGCCAGCATCTCCCGACTAGCGGGATTTCCAGATACGCAGTATTTT. Translated, it gives CASISRLAGFPDTQYF. The rearrangement uses TRBV12-1 and TRBJ2-3; TRBD2 was called by the table and not checked on the DNA. TRBV12-1 corresponds to a pseudogene. The CDR3 spans 16 residues.

The chain joins TRBV5-8 to TRBJ1-5; weak D call: TRBD1 (6 bases). Per germline, CDR1 SGHTS and CDR2 YDEGEE. The V and J ends lost 1 base and 1 base respectively, with 9 bases between them. The CDR3 is made up of 15 amino acids. The CDR3 nucleotides are TGTGCCAGCAGCTTGTGGACAGACAGCAATCAGCCCCAGCATTTT. Its protein is CASSLWTDSNQPQHF.

This clone was found once. V usage is TRBV27 and J usage is TRBJ2-7; 7 nucleotides match TRBD1. This CDR3 is built from 17 residues. The germline V gene has CDR1 MNHEY and CDR2 SMNVEV (reference sequence). V gave up 3 bases and J gave up 9 bases; unmatched junction bases: 20. The CDR3 loop is CASSFLPPWTGGDWQYF. The DNA for the CDR3 is TGTGCCAGCAGTTTTCTCCCCCCCTGGACAGGAGGAGACTGGCAGTACTTC.

The gene calls are TRBV13 and TRBJ2-7; TRBD1 matches 8 bases. The CDR3 totals 18 residues. Germline V CDR1 and CDR2: PRHDT, FYEKMQ (reference sequence). The V gene end was trimmed by 3 bases and the J gene end by 0 bases; junction bases not matched to a gene: 13. The CDR3 region has the DNA TGTGCCAGCAGCTTTAGGGGAACAGGGGGGTGGGGCTCCTACGAGCAGTACTTC. Its translation: CASSFRGTGGWGSYEQYF.

The chain uses TRBV19 and TRBJ2-7, with TRBD2 matching 7 bases. V dropped 3 bases and J dropped 6; count of bases not matched to a gene: 5. The CDR3 extends over 13 amino acids. CDR1 LNHDA and CDR2 SQIVND come from the germline V gene (reference sequence). The CDR3 nucleotides are TGTGCCAGTAGTATCGGCCGGGGGGTCGAGCAGTACTTC. This sequence encodes CASSIGRGVEQYF.

CDR3 protein: CASSQGSGPYEQYF. CDR3 sequence (DNA): TGTGCCAGCAGCCAAGGGAGCGGTCCCTACGAGCAGTACTTC. V is TRBV14 and J is TRBJ2-7; possibly TRBD2 for D (5 bases). The CDR3 has 14 amino acids. The germline gives CDR1 SGHDN, CDR2 FVKESK. Trimming stripped 1 base from V and 2 bases from J, with 9 bases between.

The chain couples TRBV4-2 to TRBJ2-3; D is ambiguous. Germline CDR1 reads LGHNA; CDR2 reads YNFKEQ. V was cut by 0 bases and J by 4 bases, with 5 bases left in between. This CDR3 has 13 residues. The DNA for the CDR3 is TGTGCCAGCAGCCAAGAACAAGCAGATACGCAGTATTTT. It specifies CASSQEQADTQYF.

The V call is TRBV29-1, the J call TRBJ2-5, with D possibly matching TRBD1 (6 bases). CDR1 and CDR2 (germline): SQVTM, ANQGSEA. CDR3 length: 12 residues. Trimming left V 7 bases short and J 5 bases short, with 14 bases between. The CDR3 DNA is TGCAGCGCCGTCACAGGGCCGGAGACCCAGTACTTC. This codes for CSAVTGPETQYF.

The chain combines TRBV11-2 with TRBJ2-7; 7 nucleotides agree with TRBD2. The J segment lost 1 base and the V segment lost 3 bases, leaving 3 bases of the junction unmatched. CDR3 length equals 14 residues. CDR1 is SGHAT, CDR2 FQNNGV, per germline. DNA for the CDR3: TGTGCCAGCAGCTTGGGCGGGAGTTCCTACGAGCAGTACTTC. Encoded protein: CASSLGGSSYEQYF.

The V gene is TRBV4-3, the J gene TRBJ2-7; D is uncertain. The ends were cut back, 0 bases at V and 0 bases at J, with 9 bases in the middle. Germline CDR1 reads LGHNA; CDR2 reads YSLEER. This CDR3 has 15 amino acids. The CDR3 here is CASSQDWGSSYEQYF. Here the CDR3 DNA reads TGCGCCAGCAGCCAAGATTGGGGATCCTCCTACGAGCAGTACTTC.

The chain links TRBV10-3 to TRBJ1-1; 10 nucleotides agree with TRBD1. CDR1 is ENHRY, CDR2 SYGVKD, per germline. V lost 6 bases to trimming and J lost 5 bases; unmatched junction nucleotides: 3. This CDR3 is built from 13 residues. CDR3 nucleotide sequence: TGTGCCATCAGGGACAGGGGGGGGACTGAAGCTTTCTTT. Translated: CAIRDRGGTEAFF.

The gene calls are TRBV4-2 and TRBJ2-1, with D perhaps TRBD2 (5 bases). Germline values: CDR1 LGHNA, CDR2 YNFKEQ. The CDR3 extends over 15 amino acids. Trimming pared 0 bases from V and 8 bases from J, leaving 14 bases between. The CDR3 loop reads CASSQEESAGYEQFF. For the CDR3, the DNA is TGTGCCAGCAGCCAAGAGGAAAGCGCGGGCTATGAGCAGTTCTTC.

This clone was seen just once. The J gene is TRBJ2-7, the V gene TRBV13; 9 bases match TRBD1. Looked up from germline, CDR1 is PRHDT and CDR2 is FYEKMQ (reference sequence). The CDR3 consists of 16 residues. J gave up 0 bases and V 4 bases, and 7 bases lay outside the gene matches. CDR3: CASSSTGTGSSYEQYF. The DNA for the CDR3 is TGTGCCAGCAGCTCAACCGGGACAGGGAGCTCCTACGAGCAGTACTTC.

This chain connects TRBV27 to TRBJ2-7; 9 positions agree with TRBD1. V was clipped by 8 bases and J by 6 bases; unmatched bases: 14. Germline CDR1 and CDR2: MNHEY and SMNVEV (reference sequence). The CDR3 has 15 amino acids. In DNA, the CDR3 is TGTGCCAGCGCTACCAAGCGGACAGGGGAAGGCGAGCAGTACTTC. It translates to CASATKRTGEGEQYF.